This is a list of T cell receptor beta chains from one sample in a study of cytomegalovirus exposure and HLA in healthy donors. Generated by immunoSEQ multiplex PCR, the TCRdb table keeps only in-frame clones and is missing some. The listing contains around 71,000 clones. The sequenced sample was PBMCs. These receptors were collected from a woman aged 25 to 39 in good health and CMV-seronegative. Each CDR3 is given with its conserved first and last residue.

V gene	J gene	CDR3 protein
TRBV9	TRBJ1-3	CASSSTGGSGNTIYF
TRBV18	TRBJ1-4	CASSRYATNEKLFF
TRBV6-1	TRBJ2-2	CASSESDSGGGELFF
TRBV7-6	TRBJ1-2	CASSLVGGTDGYTF
TRBV9	TRBJ2-3	CASSVGLAYTDTQYF
TRBV30	TRBJ2-1	CAMKGTSVNEQFF
TRBV14	TRBJ2-5	CASAGQVRETQYF
TRBV11-2	TRBJ2-7	CASSGLAGVGSYEQYF
TRBV27	TRBJ2-7	CASSFLTSGSLGSHEQYF
TRBV18	TRBJ2-5	CASSRMPPTVEETQYF
TRBV18	TRBJ2-6	CASSPDTRPGANVLTF
TRBV7-2	TRBJ2-5	CASSFGGGGRGETQYF
TRBV6-1	TRBJ1-1	CASRGAGIENTEAFF
TRBV9	TRBJ2-7	CASSVSWGSTYEQYF
TRBV10-3	TRBJ1-2	CAIIPDRDWPDGGYTF
TRBV5-5	TRBJ2-7	CASSLKGDLIYEQYF
TRBV9	TRBJ2-5	CASSVSDRTQETQYF
TRBV28	TRBJ1-5	CASSSPSEPNQPQHF
TRBV7-2	TRBJ1-5	CASSQSNQPQHF
TRBV13	TRBJ2-7	CASSLSSYGSGYEQYF
TRBV29-1	TRBJ1-1	CSVRTGPEAFF
TRBV4-3	TRBJ2-3	CASSQDRVASDTQYF
TRBV7-6	TRBJ2-1	CASSLARRGGTYNEQFF
TRBV28	TRBJ2-3	CATTSGVDTQYF
TRBV10-3	TRBJ1-1	CAISGPGESEAFF
TRBV7-9	TRBJ2-2	CASSPSRDTANTGELFF
TRBV6-6	TRBJ2-3	CASSYSSGGRGDTQYF
TRBV7-2	TRBJ1-1	CASSLGQPTEAFF
TRBV9	TRBJ2-2	CASSLQSGGNTGELFF
TRBV29-1	TRBJ2-1	CSLVTGGRGEQFF
TRBV2	TRBJ1-6	CASNRPGGADSPLHF
TRBV13	TRBJ2-2	CASSSPPDRGSTGELFF
TRBV30	TRBJ1-6	CAWLRGVGSPLHF
TRBV16	TRBJ1-1	CASSQSGVNTEAFF
TRBV5-5	TRBJ1-1	CASSLEGEAFF
TRBV19	TRBJ1-5	CASMGSYSNQPQHF
TRBV7-9	TRBJ1-1	CASSHEGGLTEAFF